This is a list of T cell receptor beta chains from one sample in a study of CD4 T cells in relation to SARS-CoV-2 and coronaviruses. Sequencing was performed with immunoSEQ multiplex PCR; in TCRdb, only in-frame clones are kept and a portion is missing. The sample has approximately 20,000 clones; 70% to 80% are singletons. Antigens for these TCRs are unknown. The material sequenced was CD4+ T cells from PBMCs, cultured in vitro. Receptors were obtained from a human donor in good health. Each CDR3 is given with its conserved first and last residue. The order of the fields is clone size, CDR3 length, V gene, D gene, J gene, CDR3 DNA, CDR3 protein. The D gene is left open where the match is weak. Clone size is stated in some rows and not others, as once, few, many or a class when expanded.

size: NA
length: 15
V: TRBV3-1/TRBV3-2
D: NA
J: TRBJ1-1
DNA: TGTGCCAGCAGCCAAGAGATTTCGCGACACACTGAAGCTTTCTTT
CDR3: CASSQEISRHTEAFF

size: NA
length: 12
V: TRBV7-2
D: NA
J: TRBJ2-5
DNA: TGTGCCAGCAGCTTTTCCCAAGAGACCCAGTACTTC
CDR3: CASSFSQETQYF

size: NA
length: 17
V: TRBV4-1
D: NA
J: TRBJ2-1
DNA: TGCGCCAGCAGCCAAGATCCCCTAGCAATCGCGTATGGTGAGCAGTTCTTC
CDR3: CASSQDPLAIAYGEQFF

size: NA
length: 13
V: TRBV2
D: NA
J: TRBJ2-7
DNA: TGTGCCAGCAAGAGACTCGGCACCTGGGAGCAGTACTTC
CDR3: CASKRLGTWEQYF

size: NA
length: 17
V: TRBV19
D: TRBD2
J: TRBJ2-1
DNA: TGTGCCAGTAAGGGACTAGCGGGGGGCCACTCCTACAATGAGCAGTTCTTC
CDR3: CASKGLAGGHSYNEQFF

size: NA
length: 15
V: TRBV6-5
D: TRBD2
J: TRBJ2-1
DNA: TGTGCCAGCAGCTTTAGCGGGAGGGCCCAGAATGAGCAGTTCTTC
CDR3: CASSFSGRAQNEQFF

size: NA
length: 15
V: TRBV14
D: TRBD2
J: TRBJ2-5
DNA: TGTGCCAGCAGCCCCGGACTAGCGGAACAAGAGACCCAGTACTTC
CDR3: CASSPGLAEQETQYF

size: few
length: 13
V: TRBV19
D: NA
J: TRBJ1-3
DNA: TGTGCCAGTATCGCGGAGGCTGGAAACACCATATATTTT
CDR3: CASIAEAGNTIYF

size: NA
length: 13
V: TRBV11-2
D: NA
J: TRBJ1-2
DNA: TGTGCCAGCAGCTTAGGTAGGGGAGGTGGCTACACCTTC
CDR3: CASSLGRGGGYTF

size: NA
length: 14
V: TRBV19
D: NA
J: TRBJ2-2
DNA: TGTGCCAGTAGTGTGACAGGTGGAACCGGGGAGCTGTTTTTT
CDR3: CASSVTGGTGELFF

size: NA
length: 13
V: TRBV6-5
D: NA
J: TRBJ1-2
DNA: TGTGCCAGCAGTTATGAGGGGGGAGGAGGCTACACCTTC
CDR3: CASSYEGGGGYTF

size: NA
length: 14
V: TRBV7-9
D: NA
J: TRBJ1-1
DNA: TGTGCCAGCAGACTTGACCTAGAGAGCACTGAAGCTTTCTTT
CDR3: CASRLDLESTEAFF

size: few
length: 15
V: TRBV4-1
D: NA
J: TRBJ2-6
DNA: TGCGCCAGCAGCCCCACGGGGACTGGGGCCAACGTCCTGACTTTC
CDR3: CASSPTGTGANVLTF

size: NA
length: 14
V: TRBV7-2
D: TRBD1
J: TRBJ2-5
DNA: TGTGCCAGCAACCTGGACAGGGGGCTTGAGACCCAGTACTTC
CDR3: CASNLDRGLETQYF

size: NA
length: 14
V: TRBV7-2
D: NA
J: TRBJ2-1
DNA: TGTGCCAGCAGCCCCAAGTGGAGGGGCAATGAGCAGTTCTTC
CDR3: CASSPKWRGNEQFF

size: large
length: 11
V: TRBV30
D: NA
J: TRBJ2-7
DNA: TGTGCCGGGGAAAGGAATTACGAGCAGTACTTC
CDR3: CAGERNYEQYF

size: NA
length: 16
V: TRBV14
D: NA
J: TRBJ2-7
DNA: TGTGCCAGCAGCCAAGACTTCGGGAGCCGCTCCTACGAGCAGTACTTC
CDR3: CASSQDFGSRSYEQYF

size: NA
length: 14
V: TRBV7-9
D: TRBD2
J: TRBJ2-2
DNA: TGTGCCAGGGGACTAGCGGGAGGAGCCGGGGAGCTGTTTTTT
CDR3: CARGLAGGAGELFF

size: NA
length: 14
V: TRBV6-4
D: NA
J: TRBJ2-6
DNA: TGTGCCAGCAGTGAGGGGGCTGGGGCCAACGTCCTGACTTTC
CDR3: CASSEGAGANVLTF

size: NA
length: 12
V: TRBV3-1/TRBV3-2
D: NA
J: TRBJ2-7
DNA: TGTGCCAGCAGCCAAGAAACCGCGGAGCAGTACTTC
CDR3: CASSQETAEQYF

size: once
length: 13
V: TRBV3-1/TRBV3-2
D: NA
J: TRBJ1-2
DNA: TGTGCCAGCAGCCCTCGGGGGGACTATGGCTACACCTTC
CDR3: CASSPRGDYGYTF

size: NA
length: 14
V: TRBV5-1
D: TRBD1
J: TRBJ2-3
DNA: TGCGCCAGCAGCTCGGGGACAGGGGTCGATACGCAGTATTTT
CDR3: CASSSGTGVDTQYF

size: NA
length: 16
V: TRBV3-1/TRBV3-2
D: NA
J: TRBJ1-3
DNA: TGTGCCAGCAGCCAACTTACAGGGTTCTCTGGAAACACCATATATTTT
CDR3: CASSQLTGFSGNTIYF

size: NA
length: 15
V: TRBV5-6
D: NA
J: TRBJ1-4
DNA: TGTGCCAGCAGCTTGCCTTGGGGGAAGGATGAAAAACTGTTTTTT
CDR3: CASSLPWGKDEKLFF

size: once
length: 14
V: TRBV16
D: NA
J: TRBJ2-7
DNA: TGTGCCAGCAGCATACGGGGGAACTCCTACGAGCAGTACTTC
CDR3: CASSIRGNSYEQYF

size: once
length: 17
V: TRBV4-3
D: TRBD2
J: TRBJ2-1
DNA: TGCGCCAGCAGCCCCGATGGGGCGGGGGGGCCGTTAGATGAGCAGTTCTTC
CDR3: CASSPDGAGGPLDEQFF

size: once
length: 12
V: TRBV29-1
D: NA
J: TRBJ2-3
DNA: TGCAGCGTCCTGACTAGCACAGATACGCAGTATTTT
CDR3: CSVLTSTDTQYF

size: NA
length: 17
V: TRBV7-8
D: NA
J: TRBJ1-2
DNA: TGTGCCAGCAGCAACTTAATATCGAACAGGGTTTTCTATGGCTACACCTTC
CDR3: CASSNLISNRVFYGYTF

size: NA
length: 14
V: TRBV7-9
D: NA
J: TRBJ2-3
DNA: TGTGCCAGCAGCCCAGGGGGCGCAGCGGGGCCTCAGTATTTT
CDR3: CASSPGGAAGPQYF

size: NA
length: 17
V: TRBV5-6
D: NA
J: TRBJ1-5
DNA: TGTGCCAGCAGCTTGCTCCGGGACACGGTGTCGAATCAGCCCCAGCATTTT
CDR3: CASSLLRDTVSNQPQHF

size: NA
length: 14
V: TRBV19
D: NA
J: TRBJ2-3
DNA: TGTGCCAGTAGTATCAAACTAGGGACAGATACGCAGTATTTT
CDR3: CASSIKLGTDTQYF

size: NA
length: 15
V: TRBV6-5
D: NA
J: TRBJ1-5
DNA: TGTGCCAGCAGTTACTCAGCAGGGGCCCGTGGGCCCCAGCATTTT
CDR3: CASSYSAGARGPQHF

size: once
length: 16
V: TRBV5-1
D: NA
J: TRBJ2-2
DNA: TGCGCCAGCAGCTTGTACCTAGGACAGAACACCGGGGAGCTGTTTTTT
CDR3: CASSLYLGQNTGELFF

size: NA
length: 14
V: TRBV5-3
D: NA
J: TRBJ1-5
DNA: TGTGCCAGAAGCCCGGACAGAGGGAATCAGCCCCAGCATTTT
CDR3: CARSPDRGNQPQHF

size: NA
length: 15
V: TRBV15
D: TRBD1
J: TRBJ1-1
DNA: TGTGCCACCAGCAGAGGGGGGACAGGGGCTACTGAAGCTTTCTTT
CDR3: CATSRGGTGATEAFF

size: NA
length: 16
V: TRBV5-4
D: TRBD1
J: TRBJ1-2
DNA: TGTGCCAGCAGCTTGTGGGCGACAGGGACTAACTATGGCTACACCTTC
CDR3: CASSLWATGTNYGYTF

size: once
length: 16
V: TRBV27
D: NA
J: TRBJ2-6
DNA: TGTGCCAGCAGTTCCTATCCTAGCTCTGGGGCCAACGTCCTGACTTTC
CDR3: CASSSYPSSGANVLTF

size: NA
length: 13
V: TRBV6-4
D: TRBD1
J: TRBJ1-5
DNA: TGTGCCAGCAGCGTGGACAGGGACCAGCCCCAGCATTTT
CDR3: CASSVDRDQPQHF

size: NA
length: 15
V: TRBV21-1
D: NA
J: TRBJ1-6
DNA: TGTGCCAGCAGCACAGGGGACTTGGGTAATTCACCCCTCCACTTT
CDR3: CASSTGDLGNSPLHF

size: NA
length: 15
V: TRBV7-2
D: NA
J: TRBJ2-7
DNA: TGTGCCAGCAGCTTTGAACCGGGACGGAATTCCAAGCAGTACTTC
CDR3: CASSFEPGRNSKQYF

size: few
length: 13
V: TRBV3-1/TRBV3-2
D: NA
J: TRBJ1-1
DNA: TGTGCCAGCAGCCTTCAGGGGAACACTGAAGCTTTCTTT
CDR3: CASSLQGNTEAFF

size: NA
length: 16
V: TRBV9
D: TRBD2
J: TRBJ2-3
DNA: TGTGCCAGCAGCGCGGGACTAGCGGGGGGCACAGATACGCAGTATTTT
CDR3: CASSAGLAGGTDTQYF

size: NA
length: 15
V: TRBV5-1
D: NA
J: TRBJ2-7
DNA: TGCGCCAGCAGCACGGACAGCCGGAGCTCCTACGAGCAGTACTTC
CDR3: CASSTDSRSSYEQYF

size: NA
length: 13
V: TRBV11-3
D: NA
J: TRBJ1-1
DNA: TGTGCCAGCAGTTATGTAACGGCCTCTGAAGCTTTCTTT
CDR3: CASSYVTASEAFF

size: NA
length: 15
V: TRBV7-9
D: NA
J: TRBJ2-7
DNA: TGTGCCAGCAGCTTAGGGACCCGACCACCCTACGAGCAGTACTTC
CDR3: CASSLGTRPPYEQYF

size: NA
length: 19
V: TRBV7-6
D: TRBD2
J: TRBJ2-2
DNA: TGTGCCAGCAGCTTACGGGCCGGAGCGGGAGCTGGAAACACCGGGGAGCTGTTTTTT
CDR3: CASSLRAGAGAGNTGELFF